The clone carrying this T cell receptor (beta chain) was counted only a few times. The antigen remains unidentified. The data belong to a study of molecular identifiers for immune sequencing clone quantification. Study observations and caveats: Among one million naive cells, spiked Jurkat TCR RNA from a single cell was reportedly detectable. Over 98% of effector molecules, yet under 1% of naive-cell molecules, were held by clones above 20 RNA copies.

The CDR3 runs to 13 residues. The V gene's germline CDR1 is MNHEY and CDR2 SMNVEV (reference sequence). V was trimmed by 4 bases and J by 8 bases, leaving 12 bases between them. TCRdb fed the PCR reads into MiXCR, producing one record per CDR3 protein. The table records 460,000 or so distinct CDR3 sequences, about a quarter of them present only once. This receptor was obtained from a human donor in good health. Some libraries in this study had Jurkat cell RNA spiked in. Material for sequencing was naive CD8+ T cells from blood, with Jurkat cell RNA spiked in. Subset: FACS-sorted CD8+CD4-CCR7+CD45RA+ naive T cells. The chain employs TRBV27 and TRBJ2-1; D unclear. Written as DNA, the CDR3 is TGTGCCAGCAGTTCCACTGGTCCCCATGAGCAGTTCTTC. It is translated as CASSSTGPHEQFF.